Detailed here is one TCR beta chain. RNA transcripts provided the source from which TCR beta CDR3 regions were amplified. TCR CDR3 underwent first-round RT-PCR with the HTBI primer set. TCRdb called the multiplex PCR reads again in MiXCR, with one record for every CDR3 protein. The profile shows about 420,000 distinct CDR3 sequences, roughly an eighth of them singletons. Germline V CDR1 and CDR2: MGHDK, SYGVNS. After removal of 3 bases from V and 5 bases from J, the junction contained 10 bases not matched to a gene. The CDR3 is 16 amino acids. This entry belongs to a study of T cells in Graves' hyperthyroidism and ophthalmopathy.

The specimen was blood. This chain connects TRBV25-1 to TRBJ2-7; 10 bases are a match to TRBD2. The source is a woman aged 18-29 years with Graves' hyperthyroidism. CDR3 nucleotides: TGTGCCAGCAGTGAGCCGGGACTAGCGAGATCCAACGAGCAGTACTTC. Translation gives CASSEPGLARSNEQYF.